A selection of T cell receptor beta chains follows, all from one sample in a study of patients and donors after allogeneic stem cell transplantation. TCRdb processed the RT-PCR reads anew with MiXCR; each CDR3 protein has one entry. The sample yields 900,000 to 1,000,000 distinct CDR3 sequences, roughly 18% seen once. Sequenced input: blood, either unsorted or a sorted T cell fraction (not recorded which). The receptors originated from a human donor who was either an allogeneic HSCT recipient or a stem cell or donor lymphocyte infusion donor (not recorded which). It is not recorded whose cells these are; they may come from a transplant donor. CDR3s include the opening cysteine and the closing phenylalanine or tryptophan. D genes are given only for firm matches. Expanded clones are given a class, and other clones once, few, many or no size at all.

v_call	cdr3_length	clone_size	j_call	d_call	cdr3_aa	cdr3_nt
TRBV6-5	15	-	TRBJ1-4	TRBD1	CASSYGDRGREKLFF	TGTGCCAGCAGTTACGGGGACAGGGGAAGGGAAAAACTGTTTTTT
TRBV5-4	15	few	TRBJ2-5	TRBD2	CASSTGLAGGETQYF	TGTGCCAGCAGCACGGGACTAGCGGGAGGGGAGACCCAGTACTTC
TRBV27	14	few	TRBJ2-4	TRBD2	CASSTSGGKNIQYF	TGTGCCAGCTCGACTAGCGGGGGGAAAAACATTCAGTACTTC
TRBV24-1	13	-	TRBJ2-7	-	CATSDWTAEEQYF	TGTGCCACCAGTGATTGGACGGCGGAAGAGCAGTACTTC
TRBV21-1	21	few	TRBJ2-2	-	CASSTRDRGRVCMANTGELFF	TGTGCCAGCAGCACTCGGGACAGGGGTCGTGTTTGCATGGCGAACACCGGGGAGCTGTTTTTT
TRBV9	15	-	TRBJ2-2	TRBD2	CASSVLAGASGELFF	TGTGCCAGCAGCGTTCTAGCGGGAGCTAGCGGGGAGCTGTTTTTT
TRBV12-3/TRBV12-4	14	once	TRBJ1-6	-	CASTDAGNHSPLHF	TGTGCCAGCACCGACGCCGGGAATCATTCACCCCTCCACTTT
TRBV30	14	-	TRBJ2-7	TRBD1	CAWSGGTGGYEQYF	TGTGCCTGGAGTGGCGGGACAGGGGGCTACGAGCAGTACTTC
TRBV5-6	15	few	TRBJ2-2	TRBD2	CASNLLARNTGELFF	TGTGCCAGCAACTTACTAGCGCGGAACACCGGGGAGCTGTTTTTT
TRBV4-2	15	few	TRBJ1-1	-	CASSLGQGGVTEAFF	TGTGCCAGCAGCCTTGGCCAAGGGGGGGTCACTGAAGCTTTCTTT
TRBV9	16	-	TRBJ2-7	TRBD2	CASSTKPGTSGYEQYF	TGTGCCAGCAGCACCAAGCCCGGGACTAGCGGCTACGAGCAGTACTTC
TRBV12-3/TRBV12-4	14	-	TRBJ1-6	-	CASSLEVGGSPLHF	TGTGCCAGCAGTTTGGAGGTGGGTGGTTCACCCCTCCACTTT
TRBV5-1	13	-	TRBJ2-4	-	CASSLPGENIQYF	TGCGCCAGCAGTTTACCGGGAGAAAACATTCAGTACTTC
TRBV7-2	17	few	TRBJ1-1	-	CASSPTVRAYMNTEAFF	TGTGCCAGCAGCCCCACCGTTAGGGCCTACATGAACACTGAAGCTTTCTTT
TRBV9	17	-	TRBJ2-1	-	CASSVAVRGGTGNEQFF	TGTGCCAGCAGCGTAGCGGTTCGCGGGGGGACAGGCAATGAGCAGTTCTTC
TRBV24-1	17	-	TRBJ1-5	TRBD1	CATSDDKTGEDGQPQHF	TGTGCCACCAGTGATGATAAGACAGGGGAAGACGGTCAGCCCCAGCATTTT
TRBV5-1	16	-	TRBJ1-1	TRBD1	CASSFRTGGRNTEAFF	TGCGCCAGCAGCTTCCGGACAGGGGGGAGGAACACTGAAGCTTTCTTT
TRBV20-1	11	few	TRBJ1-1	-	CSAMWNTEAFF	TGCAGTGCTATGTGGAACACTGAAGCTTTCTTT
TRBV12-3/TRBV12-4	15	many	TRBJ2-7	TRBD1	CASSEAGTGYLEQYF	TGTGCCAGCAGTGAAGCCGGGACAGGGTATCTCGAGCAGTACTTC
TRBV24-1	18	-	TRBJ2-3	TRBD2	CATSDPGTSGGAADTQYF	TGTGCCACCAGTGATCCCGGGACTAGCGGGGGGGCCGCAGATACGCAGTATTTT
TRBV6-5	14	-	TRBJ2-7	TRBD1	CASSFARDRDEQYF	TGTGCCAGCAGTTTCGCCCGAGACAGGGACGAGCAGTACTTC
TRBV4-1	15	many	TRBJ2-1	-	CASSLRGGPDNEQFF	TGCGCCAGCAGCCTCCGAGGGGGGCCAGACAATGAGCAGTTCTTC
TRBV20-1	15	few	TRBJ2-1	-	CSASPVGGLDNEQFF	TGCAGTGCTAGTCCGGTGGGGGGGCTAGACAATGAGCAGTTCTTC
TRBV7-9	14	-	TRBJ1-6	-	CASSLREGDSPLHF	TGTGCCAGCAGCTTGCGAGAGGGAGATTCACCCCTCCACTTT
TRBV5-1	15	-	TRBJ2-7	TRBD2	CASSSIGTNLEEQYF	TGCGCCAGCAGCTCCATCGGGACTAACCTAGAGGAGCAGTACTTC
TRBV30	17	-	TRBJ2-3	TRBD2	CAWSVRIAGIKTDTQYF	TGTGCCTGGAGTGTACGGATAGCGGGGATTAAAACAGATACGCAGTATTTT